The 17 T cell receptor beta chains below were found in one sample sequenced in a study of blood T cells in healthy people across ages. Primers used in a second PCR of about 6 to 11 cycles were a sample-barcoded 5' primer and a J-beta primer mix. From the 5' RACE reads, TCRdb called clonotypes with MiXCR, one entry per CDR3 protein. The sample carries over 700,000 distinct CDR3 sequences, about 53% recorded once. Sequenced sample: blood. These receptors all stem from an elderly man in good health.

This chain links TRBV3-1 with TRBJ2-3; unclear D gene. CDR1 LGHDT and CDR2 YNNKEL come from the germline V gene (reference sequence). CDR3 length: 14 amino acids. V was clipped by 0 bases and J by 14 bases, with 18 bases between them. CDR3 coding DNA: TGTGCCAGCAGCCAAGAGCGGAGTCGAAGATACGCGTATTTT. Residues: CASSQERSRRYAYF.

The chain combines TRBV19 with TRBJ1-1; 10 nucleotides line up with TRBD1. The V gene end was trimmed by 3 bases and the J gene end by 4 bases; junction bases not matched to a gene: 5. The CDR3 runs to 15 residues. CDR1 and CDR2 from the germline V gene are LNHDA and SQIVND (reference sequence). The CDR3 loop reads CASSIEGQGSTEAFF. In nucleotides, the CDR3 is TGTGCCAGTAGTATTGAGGGACAGGGGTCCACTGAAGCTTTCTTT.

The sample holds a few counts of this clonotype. The chain's CDR3 is CSARLLRLAGTYEQYF. CDR3 DNA sequence: TGCAGTGCTAGACTACTTAGACTAGCGGGAACCTACGAGCAGTACTTC. The chain uses TRBV20-1 and TRBJ2-7; 11 bases line up with TRBD2. The CDR3 is made up of 16 amino acids. The germline V gene has CDR1 DFQATT and CDR2 SNEGSKA (reference sequence). V dropped 2 bases and J dropped 2; count of bases not matched to a gene: 8.

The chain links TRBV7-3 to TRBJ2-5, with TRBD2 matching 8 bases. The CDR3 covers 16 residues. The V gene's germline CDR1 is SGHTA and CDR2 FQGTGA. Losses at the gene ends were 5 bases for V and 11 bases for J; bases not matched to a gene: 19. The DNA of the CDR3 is TGTGCCAGCAGCCCCTCAAGCGGGAGCGGTGTAAATGAGCAGTACTTC. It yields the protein CASSPSSGSGVNEQYF.

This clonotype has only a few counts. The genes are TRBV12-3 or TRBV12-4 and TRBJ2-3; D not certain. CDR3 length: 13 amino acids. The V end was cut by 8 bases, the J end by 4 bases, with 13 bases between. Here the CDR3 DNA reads TGTGCCAGCGGGCCTCGGGTGGCAGATACGCAGTATTTT. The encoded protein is CASGPRVADTQYF.

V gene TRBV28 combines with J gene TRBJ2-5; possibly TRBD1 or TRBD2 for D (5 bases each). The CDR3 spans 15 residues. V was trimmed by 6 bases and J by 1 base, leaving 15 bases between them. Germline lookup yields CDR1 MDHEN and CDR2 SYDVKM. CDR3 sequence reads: CASSPQGEPQETQYF. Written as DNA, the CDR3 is TGTGCCAGCAGCCCTCAAGGGGAGCCCCAAGAGACCCAGTACTTC.

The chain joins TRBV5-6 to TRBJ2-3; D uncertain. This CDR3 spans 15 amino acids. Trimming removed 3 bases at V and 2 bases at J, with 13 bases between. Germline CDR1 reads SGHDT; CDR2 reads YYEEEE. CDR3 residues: CASSYLRLTTDTQYF. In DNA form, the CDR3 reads TGTGCCAGCAGCTACCTTAGGTTAACCACAGATACGCAGTATTTT.

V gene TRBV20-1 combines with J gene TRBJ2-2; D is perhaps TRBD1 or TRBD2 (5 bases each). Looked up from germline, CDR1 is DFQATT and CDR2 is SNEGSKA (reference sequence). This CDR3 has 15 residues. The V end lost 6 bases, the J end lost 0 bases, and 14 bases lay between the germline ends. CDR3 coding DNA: TGCAGTGCCGGACATCCGGGGACGAACACCGGGGAGCTGTTTTTT. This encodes CSAGHPGTNTGELFF.

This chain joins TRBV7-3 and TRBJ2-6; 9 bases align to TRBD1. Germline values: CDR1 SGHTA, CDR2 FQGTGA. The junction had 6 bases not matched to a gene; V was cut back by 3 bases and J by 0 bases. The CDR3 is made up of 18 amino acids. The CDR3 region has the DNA TGTGCCAGCAGCTTGCGCGGGACAGGGATCTCTGGGGCCAACGTCCTGACTTTC. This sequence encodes CASSLRGTGISGANVLTF.

As DNA, the CDR3 is TGTGCCAGCAGTTTTGGACAGACCCCCTACGAGCAGTACTTC. This codes for CASSFGQTPYEQYF. V is TRBV27 and J is TRBJ2-7; D possibly corresponds to TRBD1 (6 bases). This CDR3 region has 14 residues. CDR1 is MNHEY, CDR2 SMNVEV, per germline (reference sequence). V lost 3 bases and J 2 bases, leaving 11 bases between the germline ends.

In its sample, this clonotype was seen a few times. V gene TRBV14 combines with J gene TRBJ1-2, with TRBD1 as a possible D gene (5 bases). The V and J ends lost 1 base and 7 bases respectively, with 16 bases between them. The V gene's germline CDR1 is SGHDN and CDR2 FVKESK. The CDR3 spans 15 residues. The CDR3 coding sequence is TGTGCCAGCAGCCAAGGGGGACGGGCGGTTGTTGGCTACACCTTC. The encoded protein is CASSQGGRAVVGYTF.

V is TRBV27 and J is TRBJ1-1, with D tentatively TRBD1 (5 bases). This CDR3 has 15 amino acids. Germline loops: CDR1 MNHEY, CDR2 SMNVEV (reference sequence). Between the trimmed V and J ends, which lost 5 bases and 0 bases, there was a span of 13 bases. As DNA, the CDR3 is TGTGCCAGCAGTCTGGGACCGACCATGAACACTGAAGCTTTCTTT. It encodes CASSLGPTMNTEAFF.

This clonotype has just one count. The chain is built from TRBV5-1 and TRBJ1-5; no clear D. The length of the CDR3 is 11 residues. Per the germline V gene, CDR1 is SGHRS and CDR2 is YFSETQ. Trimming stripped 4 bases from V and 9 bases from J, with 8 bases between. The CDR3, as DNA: TGCGCCAGCAGCCGGACTTGGCCCCAGCATTTT. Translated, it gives CASSRTWPQHF.

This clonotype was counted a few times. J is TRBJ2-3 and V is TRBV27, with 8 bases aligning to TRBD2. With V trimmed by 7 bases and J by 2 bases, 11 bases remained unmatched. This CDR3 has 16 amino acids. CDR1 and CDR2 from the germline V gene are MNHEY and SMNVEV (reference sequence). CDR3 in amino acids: CASTRGGTGHTDTQYF. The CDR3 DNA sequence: TGTGCCAGCACCCGGGGGGGGACGGGGCACACAGATACGCAGTATTTT.

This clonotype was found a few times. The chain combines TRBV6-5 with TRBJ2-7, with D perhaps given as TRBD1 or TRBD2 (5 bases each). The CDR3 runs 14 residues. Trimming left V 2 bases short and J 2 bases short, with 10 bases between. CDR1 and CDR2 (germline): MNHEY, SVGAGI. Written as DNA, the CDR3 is TGTGCCAGCAGTTACGAGGGGATCGCCTACGAGCAGTACTTC. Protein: CASSYEGIAYEQYF.

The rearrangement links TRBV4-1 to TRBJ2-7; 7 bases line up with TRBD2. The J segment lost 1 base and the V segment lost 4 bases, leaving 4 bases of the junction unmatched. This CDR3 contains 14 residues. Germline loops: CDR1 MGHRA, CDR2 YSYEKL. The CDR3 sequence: CASSRPGGSYEQYF. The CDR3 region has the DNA TGCGCCAGCAGCCGGCCGGGGGGATCCTACGAGCAGTACTTC.

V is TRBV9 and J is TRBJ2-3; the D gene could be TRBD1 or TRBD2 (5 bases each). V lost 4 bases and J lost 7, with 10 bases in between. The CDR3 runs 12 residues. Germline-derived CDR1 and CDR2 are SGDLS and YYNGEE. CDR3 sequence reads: CASSLKGHTQYF. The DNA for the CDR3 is TGTGCCAGCAGCCTGAAGGGACATACGCAGTATTTT.